The 3 T cell receptor beta chains below were found in one sample sequenced in a study of blood T cell repertoires in COVID-19. Repertoires were generated with immunoSEQ multiplex PCR, while TCRdb's copy carries only in-frame clones and drops some. This sample carries approximately 240,000 clones, roughly 84% of them seen once, and the ten largest clones take roughly 2.3%. The sample consisted of peripheral blood. Receptor source: a woman aged 55-70 years with acute or convalescent COVID-19.

The chain combines TRBV2 with TRBJ2-7; perhaps TRBD1 as D (6 bases). Germline-derived CDR1 and CDR2 are SNHLY and FYNNEI. This CDR3 spans 15 amino acids. The ends were cut back, 3 bases at V and 2 bases at J, with 14 bases in the middle. As DNA, the CDR3 is TGTGCCAGCAGTGATGGGACAACCTTTACCTACGAGCAGTACTTC. Protein product: CASSDGTTFTYEQYF. The full variable domain, rest sourced from reference TRBV2 and TRBJ2-7, is EPEVTQTPSHQVTQMGQEVILRCVPISNHLYFYWYRQILGQKVEFLVSFYNNEISEKSEIFDDQFSVERPDGSNFTLKIRSTKLEDSAMYFCASSDGTTFTYEQYFGPGTRLTVT.

The rearrangement links TRBV4-2 to TRBJ1-4; D is ambiguous. Trimming stripped 1 base from V and 9 bases from J, with 30 bases between. CDR1 and CDR2 from the germline V gene are LGHNA and YNFKEQ. The CDR3 runs 20 residues. Here the CDR3 reads CASSQVGYPSPREESKKLFF. CDR3 DNA sequence: TGTGCCAGCAGCCAAGTGGGCTACCCATCGCCCCGTGAAGAAAGTAAAAAACTGTTTTTT.

V and J are TRBV7-9 and TRBJ2-5; weak D call: TRBD1 (6 bases). The germline gives CDR1 SEHNR, CDR2 FQNEAQ (reference sequence). Between the trimmed V and J ends, which lost 6 bases and 5 bases, there was a span of 13 bases. This CDR3 is 13 amino acids long. Here the CDR3 reads CASSTGTMETQYF. In DNA, the CDR3 is TGTGCCAGCAGTACGGGGACAATGGAGACCCAGTACTTC.